These T cell receptor delta chains were read from a single sample in a study of gamma-delta chains in newborns, infants, children. TCRdb redid the clone calls on the reads with CATT. The repertoire holds more than 8,000 delta-chain clones, 3% to 4% seen once, with 16% in the top ten. The specimen was blood. The receptors here all came from a child who was a newborn, infant or young child, either healthy, febrile or measles-vaccinated (not recorded which). CDR3s include the opening cysteine and the closing phenylalanine or tryptophan. The order of the fields is D gene, CDR3 length, V gene, clone size, J gene, CDR3 protein, CDR3 DNA. D genes are given only for firm matches. Expanded clones are given a class, and other clones once, few, many or no size at all.

NA	14	TRDV2	NA	TRDJ4	CACDTWGSSRPLIF	TGTGCCTGTGACACCTGGGGGTCCTCCAGACCCCTGATCTTT
TRDD3	16	TRDV2	NA	TRDJ1	CACNKLGDTHIDKLIF	TGTGCCTGTAACAAACTGGGGGATACACACATCGATAAACTCATCTTT
TRDD3	19	TRDV2	NA	TRDJ3	CACDRLGGQQSWDTRQMFF	TGTGCCTGTGACCGACTGGGGGGTCAGCAGTCCTGGGACACCCGACAGATGTTTTTC
TRDD3	18	TRDV2	medium-sized	TRDJ3	CACDATGGGSWDTRQMFF	TGTGCCTGTGACGCTACTGGGGGAGGCTCCTGGGACACCCGACAGATGTTTTTC
TRDD3	18	TRDV2	NA	TRDJ3	CACDLALGDTWDTRQMFF	TGTGCCTGTGACCTTGCCTTGGGGGATACGTGGGACACCCGACAGATGTTTTTC
TRDD3	18	TRDV2	medium-sized	TRDJ3	CACDTAGGSSWDTRQMFF	TGTGCCTGTGACACCGCTGGGGGTAGCTCCTGGGACACCCGACAGATGTTTTTC
TRDD3	19	TRDV2	NA	TRDJ3	CACDSLLGGSSWDTRQMFF	TGTGCCTGTGACTCCCTACTGGGGGGTAGCTCCTGGGACACCCGACAGATGTTTTTC
TRDD3	21	TRDV2	few	TRDJ3	CACDTAGGFPLSSRDTRQMFF	TGTGCCTGTGACACCGCTGGGGGCTTTCCTCTCAGCTCCCGGGACACCCGACAGATGTTTTTC
TRDD3	18	TRDV2	medium-sized	TRDJ3	CACDFGDIFSWDTRQMFF	TGTGCCTGTGACTTCGGGGATATATTCTCCTGGGACACCCGACAGATGTTTTTC
TRDD3	17	TRDV2	NA	TRDJ2	CACGTIGDTSLTAQLFF	TGTGCCTGTGGTACGATCGGGGATACGTCCTTGACAGCACAACTCTTCTTT
TRDD3	13	TRDV2	few	TRDJ1	CACDTWGIRKLIF	TGTGCCTGTGACACCTGGGGGATACGCAAACTCATCTTT
TRDD3	20	TRDV2	NA	TRDJ3	CACDKVLGDWNSWDTRQMFF	TGTGCCTGTGACAAAGTACTGGGGGATTGGAATTCCTGGGACACCCGACAGATGTTTTTC
NA	17	TRDV2	many	TRDJ3	CACDPVGASWDTRQMFF	TGTGCCTGTGACCCCGTGGGGGCCTCCTGGGACACCCGACAGATGTTTTTC
TRDD3	18	TRDV2	NA	TRDJ3	CACDLLGVASWDTRQMFF	TGTGCCTGTGATCTACTGGGGGTCGCCTCCTGGGACACCCGACAGATGTTTTTC
TRDD3	18	TRDV2	NA	TRDJ3	CACDTGGYGTWDTRQMFF	TGTGCCTGTGACACGGGGGGATACGGGACCTGGGACACCCGACAGATGTTTTTC
TRDD3	19	TRDV2	many	TRDJ3	CACDSVLGDTSWDTRQMFF	TGTGCCTGTGACTCCGTACTGGGGGATACCTCCTGGGACACCCGACAGATGTTTTTC
TRDD3	15	TRDV2	NA	TRDJ2	CACDVLGGGTAQLFF	TGTGCCTGTGACGTACTGGGGGGGGGTACAGCACAACTCTTCTTT
TRDD3	20	TRDV2	medium-sized	TRDJ3	CACDTVLGDTSSWDTRQMFF	TGTGCCTGTGACACCGTACTGGGGGATACTAGCTCCTGGGACACCCGACAGATGTTTTTC
TRDD3	15	TRAV29/DV5	medium-sized	TRDJ1	CAASVLGDSTDKLIF	TGTGCAGCAAGCGTACTGGGGGATTCCACCGATAAACTCATCTTT
TRDD3	19	TRDV2	many	TRDJ3	CACDTAGGYSSWDTRQMFF	TGTGCCTGTGACACCGCTGGGGGATACAGCTCCTGGGACACCCGACAGATGTTTTTC
NA	18	TRDV2	few	TRDJ3	CACDAVLSSSWDTRQMFF	TGTGCATGTGACGCCGTGCTAAGCAGCTCCTGGGACACCCGACAGATGTTTTTC
TRDD3	19	TRDV2	few	TRDJ3	CACDTGWGIPPWDTRQMFF	TGTGCCTGTGACACCGGCTGGGGGATACCCCCCTGGGACACCCGACAGATGTTTTTC
TRDD3	16	TRDV1	few	TRDJ1	CALGEGWGKYTDKLIF	TGTGCTCTTGGGGAAGGGTGGGGGAAGTACACCGATAAACTCATCTTT